Following are 13 T cell receptor beta chains from one sample sequenced in a study of cytomegalovirus exposure and HLA in healthy donors. 60 Vbeta and 13 Jbeta primers were used in PCR. Assay: immunoSEQ multiplex PCR; the TCRdb copy retains only in-frame clones and omits some. The sample records 110,000 to 150,000 clones, approximately 9% being singletons. The sample taken for sequencing was PBMCs. All receptors derive from a male donor in good health and CMV-seronegative.

The V and J genes are TRBV7-2 and TRBJ1-2; D call uncertain. Germline loops: CDR1 SGHTA, CDR2 FQGNSA. The CDR3 covers 14 residues. With 5 bases removed from V and 6 bases from J, the gap between germline ends came to 16 bases. The CDR3 DNA is TGTGCCAGCAGCACCCGACTCGTTTCCCATGGCTACACCTTC. It yields the protein CASSTRLVSHGYTF.

V usage is TRBV7-2 and J usage is TRBJ2-7; 8 bases fit TRBD2. The CDR3 totals 14 residues. The germline CDR1 and CDR2 sequences are SGHTA and FQGNSA. With V trimmed by 0 bases and J by 3 bases, 1 base remained unmatched. CDR3: CASSLAGGGYEQYF. The CDR3 DNA sequence: TGTGCCAGCAGCTTAGCCGGGGGGGGCTACGAGCAGTACTTC.

This clone was seen more than once but under ten times. This chain joins TRBV5-1 and TRBJ1-1; the D gene is possibly TRBD1 (5 bases). Germline values: CDR1 SGHRS, CDR2 YFSETQ. V was pared by 2 bases and J by 1 base, with 6 bases between. CDR3 length: 13 amino acids. The CDR3 reads CASSFDRNTEAFF. The CDR3 nucleotides are TGCGCCAGCAGCTTTGACAGGAACACTGAAGCTTTCTTT.

This clone came up a few times. This rearrangement joins TRBV7-2 to TRBJ2-3; 10 bases align to TRBD2. V lost 1 base to trimming and J lost 2 bases; unmatched junction nucleotides: 6. The CDR3 runs to 17 residues. Germline lookup yields CDR1 SGHTA and CDR2 FQGNSA. This CDR3 reads CASSLDLAGDSTDTQYF. CDR3 nucleotide sequence: TGTGCCAGCAGCTTAGATCTAGCGGGGGATTCCACAGATACGCAGTATTTT.

Only a few counts were recorded for this clone. The V and J genes are TRBV28 and TRBJ2-1; D is uncertain. Trimming shortened V by 4 bases and J by 16 bases, and 14 bases separated the two germline ends. The CDR3 sequence is 11 residues long. CDR1 and CDR2 (germline): MDHEN, SYDVKM. The CDR3 DNA is TGTGCCAGCAGTTCGTGGGTGGAGACTTTCTTC. Translated, it gives CASSSWVETFF. Full variable domain (remainder filled in from reference TRBV28 and TRBJ2-1): DVKVTQSSRYLVKRTGEKVFLECVQDMDHENMFWYRQDPGLGLRLIYFSYDVKMKEKGDIPEGYSVSREKKERFSLILESASTNQTSMYLCASSSWVETFFGPGTRLTVL.

In regard to this clone: Compared with germline, one end of the junction differs, possibly owing to a read error. This chain joins TRBV11-3 and TRBJ2-3; 8 bases are a match to TRBD2. The CDR3 spans 16 residues. Germline loops: CDR1 SGHNT, CDR2 YENEEA. This CDR3 reads CANSLGAGASTDTQYF. The CDR3 DNA is TGTGCCAACAGCTTAGGAGCGGGGGCCAGCACAGATACGCAGTATTTT.

The chain employs TRBV30 and TRBJ1-2; D is uncertain. CDR3 length: 15 amino acids. Trimming removed 2 bases at V and 4 bases at J, with 17 bases between. Germline V gives CDR1 GTSNPN, CDR2 SVGIG (reference sequence). CDR3 nucleotides: TGTGCCTGGAGTCCCTTTCTGCGGGTGGGCTATGGCTACACCTTC. Residues: CAWSPFLRVGYGYTF.

This clone was observed a few times. The rearrangement uses TRBV2 and TRBJ2-2; 10 nucleotides match TRBD1. Germline values: CDR1 SNHLY, CDR2 FYNNEI. After removal of 6 bases from V and 8 bases from J, the junction contained 12 bases not matched to a gene. The CDR3 is made up of 16 amino acids. The CDR3 loop is CASSESGQGMWGELFF. CDR3 nucleotides: TGTGCCAGCAGCGAGTCGGGACAGGGGATGTGGGGGGAGCTGTTTTTT.

This clone has a handful of counts. The rearrangement uses TRBV29-1 and TRBJ2-2, with TRBD1 matching over 8 bases. The CDR3 is made up of 16 amino acids. V lost 0 bases, J lost 5 bases, and 8 bases stayed unmatched. The germline V gene encodes CDR1 SQVTM and CDR2 ANQGSEA. The CDR3 loop is CSVEDPDRQGTGELFF. DNA of the CDR3: TGCAGCGTTGAAGATCCGGATCGACAGGGGACCGGGGAGCTGTTTTTT.

The chain uses TRBV6-4 and TRBJ2-7; 10 bases match TRBD1. This CDR3 comprises 14 residues. Germline V gene lookup returns CDR1 MRHNA and CDR2 SNTAGT. V gave up 8 bases and J gave up 0 bases; unmatched junction bases: 4. The CDR3 nucleotides are TGTGCCAGCGTCGGGACAGGGGACTCCTACGAGCAGTACTTC. Amino acid sequence: CASVGTGDSYEQYF.

The chain joins TRBV5-4 to TRBJ1-2; D possibly corresponds to TRBD1 (5 bases). Trimming left V 3 bases short and J 7 bases short, with 13 bases between. CDR3 length: 13 amino acids. Germline assignment: CDR1 SGHNT and CDR2 YYREEE (reference sequence). CDR3: CASSSPGYGGYTF. CDR3 sequence (DNA): TGTGCCAGCAGCTCGCCAGGGTACGGTGGCTACACCTTC. Together with reference TRBV5-4 and TRBJ1-2, the CDR3 gives the full variable domain: ETGVTQSPTHLIKTRGQQVTLRCSSQSGHNTVSWYQQALGQGPQFIFQYYREEENGRGNFPPRFSGLQFPNYSSELNVNALELDDSALYLCASSSPGYGGYTFGSGTRLTVV.

The rearrangement uses TRBV7-9 and TRBJ1-4; possible D gene TRBD1, 5 bases. Looked up from germline, CDR1 is SEHNR and CDR2 is FQNEAQ (reference sequence). CDR3 length equals 13 residues. Trimming left V 5 bases short and J 5 bases short, with 9 bases between. The CDR3 DNA is TGTGCCAGCAGCCCCAGACAGAATGAAAAACTGTTTTTT. It translates to CASSPRQNEKLFF.

This sequence joins TRBV5-1 and TRBJ1-1; 8 bases agree with TRBD1. V shed 2 bases and J 5 bases; nucleotides not matched to a gene: 2. This CDR3 has 13 residues. Germline values: CDR1 SGHRS, CDR2 YFSETQ. CDR3 nucleotides: TGCGCCAGCAGCTTAGACAGGGGTACTGAAGCTTTCTTT. Translation: CASSLDRGTEAFF.